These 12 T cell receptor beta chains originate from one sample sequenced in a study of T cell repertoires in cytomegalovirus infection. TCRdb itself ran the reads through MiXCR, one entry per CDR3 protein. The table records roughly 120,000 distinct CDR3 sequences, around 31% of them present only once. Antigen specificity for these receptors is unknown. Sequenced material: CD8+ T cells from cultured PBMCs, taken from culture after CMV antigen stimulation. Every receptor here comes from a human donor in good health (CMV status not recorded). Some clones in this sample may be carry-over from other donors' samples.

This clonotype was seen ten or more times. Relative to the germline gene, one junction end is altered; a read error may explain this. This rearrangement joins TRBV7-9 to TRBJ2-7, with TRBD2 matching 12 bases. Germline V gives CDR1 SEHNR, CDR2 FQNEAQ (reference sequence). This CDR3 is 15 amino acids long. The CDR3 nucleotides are TGTGCCAGCAGCCTAGCGGGGGGGCCGGGGTACGAGCAGTACTTC. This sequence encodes CASSLAGGPGYEQYF.

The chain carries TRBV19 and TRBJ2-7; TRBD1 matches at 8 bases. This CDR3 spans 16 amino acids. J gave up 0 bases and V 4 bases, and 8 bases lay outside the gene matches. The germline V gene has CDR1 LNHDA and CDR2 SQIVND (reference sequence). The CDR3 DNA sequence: TGTGCCAGTAGTAATTTTGGACAGGGAGCCTCCTACGAGCAGTACTTC. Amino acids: CASSNFGQGASYEQYF.

The CDR3 here is CASSYEGDGTEAFF. CDR3 nucleotides: TGTGCCAGCAGTTACGAGGGAGACGGCACTGAAGCTTTCTTT. The rearrangement links TRBV6-5 to TRBJ1-1; D is uncertain. The V end was cut by 2 bases, the J end by 4 bases, with 11 bases between. Germline assignment: CDR1 MNHEY and CDR2 SVGAGI. CDR3 size: 14 residues.

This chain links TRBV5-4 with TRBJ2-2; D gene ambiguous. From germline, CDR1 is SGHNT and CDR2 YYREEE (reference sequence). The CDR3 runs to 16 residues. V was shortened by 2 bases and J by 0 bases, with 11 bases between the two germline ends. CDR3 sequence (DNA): TGTGCCAGCAGCTTTTCCGGCAGGCCGAACACCGGGGAGCTGTTTTTT. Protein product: CASSFSGRPNTGELFF.

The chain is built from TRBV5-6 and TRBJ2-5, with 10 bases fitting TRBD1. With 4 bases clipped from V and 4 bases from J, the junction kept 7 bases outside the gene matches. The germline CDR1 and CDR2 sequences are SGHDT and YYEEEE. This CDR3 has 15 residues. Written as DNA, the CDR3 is TGTGCCAGCAGCCCGACAGGGGGCCGAGGAGAGACCCAGTACTTC. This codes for CASSPTGGRGETQYF.

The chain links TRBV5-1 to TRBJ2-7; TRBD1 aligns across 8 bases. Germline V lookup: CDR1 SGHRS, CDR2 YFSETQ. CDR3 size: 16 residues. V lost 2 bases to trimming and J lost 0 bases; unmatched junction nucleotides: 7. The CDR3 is CASSLSGTGGSYEQYF. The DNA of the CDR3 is TGCGCCAGCAGCTTATCCGGGACAGGCGGCTCCTACGAGCAGTACTTC.

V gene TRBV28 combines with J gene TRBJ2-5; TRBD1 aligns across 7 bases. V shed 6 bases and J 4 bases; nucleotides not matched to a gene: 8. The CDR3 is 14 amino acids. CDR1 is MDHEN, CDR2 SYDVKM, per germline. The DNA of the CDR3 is TGTGCCAGCAGATCGAACAGGGGTAGAGAGACCCAGTACTTC. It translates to CASRSNRGRETQYF.

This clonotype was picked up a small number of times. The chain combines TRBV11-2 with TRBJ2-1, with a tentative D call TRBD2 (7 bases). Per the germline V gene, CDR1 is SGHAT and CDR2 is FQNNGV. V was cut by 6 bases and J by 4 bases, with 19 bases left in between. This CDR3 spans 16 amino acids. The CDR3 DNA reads TGTGCCAGCAGGCTCCCTGGGGGGGCCGGATACAATGAGCAGTTCTTC. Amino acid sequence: CASRLPGGAGYNEQFF. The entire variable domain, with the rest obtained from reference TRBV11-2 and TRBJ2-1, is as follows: EAGVAQSPRYKIIEKRQSVAFWCNPISGHATLYWYQQILGQGPKLLIQFQNNGVVDDSQLPKDRFSAERLKGVDSTLKIQPAKLEDSAVYLCASRLPGGAGYNEQFFGPGTRLTVL.

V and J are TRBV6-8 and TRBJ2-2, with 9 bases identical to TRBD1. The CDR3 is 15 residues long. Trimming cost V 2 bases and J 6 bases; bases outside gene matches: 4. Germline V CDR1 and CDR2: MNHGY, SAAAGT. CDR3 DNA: TGTGCCAGCAGTTACAGGACAGGGGCCGCCGGGGAGCTGTTTTTT. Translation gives CASSYRTGAAGELFF.

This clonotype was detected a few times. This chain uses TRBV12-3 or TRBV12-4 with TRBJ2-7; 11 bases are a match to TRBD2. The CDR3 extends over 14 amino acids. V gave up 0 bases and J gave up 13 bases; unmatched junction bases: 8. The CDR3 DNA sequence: TGTGCCAGCAGTTTAGCTAGCGGGGGGGCGGCTAGATACTTC. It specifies CASSLASGGAARYF.

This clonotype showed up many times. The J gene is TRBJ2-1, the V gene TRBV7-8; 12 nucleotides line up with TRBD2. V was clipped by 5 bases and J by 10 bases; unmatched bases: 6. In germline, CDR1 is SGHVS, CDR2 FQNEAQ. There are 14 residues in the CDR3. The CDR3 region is CASSAGGTSGEQFF. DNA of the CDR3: TGTGCCAGCAGCGCTGGGGGGACTAGCGGGGAGCAGTTCTTC.

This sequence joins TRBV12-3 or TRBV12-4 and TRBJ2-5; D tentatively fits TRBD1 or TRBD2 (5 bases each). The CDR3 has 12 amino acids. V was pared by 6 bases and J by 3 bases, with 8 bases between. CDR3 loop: CASRGVKETQYF. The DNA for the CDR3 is TGTGCCAGCAGGGGGGTTAAAGAGACCCAGTACTTC.